This T cell receptor (beta chain) was identified during a study of tumor-infiltrating lymphocytes in primary liver carcinoma. A remark on this clonotype: This CDR3 fails to terminate in the conserved phenylalanine or tryptophan, so it likely reflects a read error.

Co-extracting RNA and DNA was done with 20-30 mg of unsorted bulk tissue as input. With 5 bases removed from V and 4 bases from J, the gap between germline ends came to 16 bases. CDR3 length equals 14 residues. Germline V lookup: CDR1 SQVTM, CDR2 ANQGSEA. TCR beta cDNA was reverse-transcribed from about 0.45 ug of total RNA. The reaction used a constant-region primer and ProtoScript II reverse transcriptase. Generation of the TCR beta libraries relied on three nested multiplex PCR rounds using slightly modified ARM-PCR. A C-beta reverse primer was combined with TRBV1-TRBV30 forward primers in the first two PCR rounds, and each round had 9 to 10 cycles. Each CDR3 protein gets one entry after TCRdb re-called the multiplex PCR reads with MiXCR. This sample carries 150,000 to 200,000 distinct CDR3 sequences, 85% of them seen once, and the ten largest clones take 15% to 20%.

This receptor was taken from a middle-aged man with primary liver carcinoma and hepatitis B virus infection. The sequenced sample was tumor tissue from primary liver carcinoma. This chain joins TRBV29-1 and TRBJ2-3; possibly TRBD1 or TRBD2 for D (5 bases each). CDR3 sequence (DNA): TGCAGCGTTTCCGGGATAGGGGCCTCAGATACGCAGTATGTT. Its translation: CSVSGIGASDTQYV.